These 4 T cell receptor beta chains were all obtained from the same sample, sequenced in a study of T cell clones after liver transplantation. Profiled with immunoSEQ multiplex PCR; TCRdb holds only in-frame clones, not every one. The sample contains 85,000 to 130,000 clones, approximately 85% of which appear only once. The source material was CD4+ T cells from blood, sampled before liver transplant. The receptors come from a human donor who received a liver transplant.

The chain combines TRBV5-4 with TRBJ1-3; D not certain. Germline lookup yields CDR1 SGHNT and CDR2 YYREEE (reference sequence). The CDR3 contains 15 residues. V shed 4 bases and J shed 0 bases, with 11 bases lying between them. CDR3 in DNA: TGTGCCAGCAGCACCCGAGACCGCTCTGGAAACACCATATATTTT. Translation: CASSTRDRSGNTIYF.

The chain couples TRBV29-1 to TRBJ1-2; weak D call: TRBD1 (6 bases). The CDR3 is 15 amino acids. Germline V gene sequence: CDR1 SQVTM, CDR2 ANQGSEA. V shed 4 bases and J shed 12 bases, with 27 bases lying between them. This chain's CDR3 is CSVAEPLGGLYINTF. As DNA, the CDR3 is TGCAGCGTTGCGGAACCCCTCGGGGGCCTATATATCAACACCTTC.

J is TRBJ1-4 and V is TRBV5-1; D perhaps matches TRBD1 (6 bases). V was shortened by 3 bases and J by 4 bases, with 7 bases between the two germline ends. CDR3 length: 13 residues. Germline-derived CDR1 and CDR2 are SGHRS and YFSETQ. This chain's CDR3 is CASSWTVNEKLFF. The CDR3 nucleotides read TGCGCCAGCAGCTGGACAGTTAATGAAAAACTGTTTTTT. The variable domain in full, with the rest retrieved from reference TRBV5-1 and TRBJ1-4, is KAGVTQTPRYLIKTRGQQVTLSCSPISGHRSVSWYQQTPGQGLQFLFEYFSETQRNKGNFPGRFSGRQFSNSRSEMNVSTLELGDSALYLCASSWTVNEKLFFGSGTQLSVL.

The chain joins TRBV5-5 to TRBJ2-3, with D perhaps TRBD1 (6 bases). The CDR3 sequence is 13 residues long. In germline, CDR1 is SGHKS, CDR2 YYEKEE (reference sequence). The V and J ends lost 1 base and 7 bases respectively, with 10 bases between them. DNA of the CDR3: TGTGCCAGCAGCTTGACCGGGACAAATACGCAGTATTTT. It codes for CASSLTGTNTQYF.